This T cell receptor (beta chain) is from a study of Ad26.COV2.S vaccination and SARS-CoV-2 variants. Sequencing used immunoSEQ multiplex PCR; TCRdb keeps in-frame clones, though not all of them. The data contain about 350,000 clones, about 85% of them seen just once; the ten biggest clones take up 6.4%. Treatment specified: roughly 20 received Ad26.COV2.S at low or high dose, single or two shots; roughly five received placebo; per-sample allocation not given. Samples came from day 63 after the first vaccine or placebo injection. The study used a vaccine consisting of an Ad26 vector that expressed Wuhan-strain SARS-CoV-2 spike. Trimming cost V 3 bases and J 7 bases; bases outside gene matches: 11. The CDR3 totals 15 residues. Germline V gene lookup returns CDR1 SGHTA and CDR2 FQGTGA. The count of this clone is one. Its target is unknown. Broader study findings: Spike-specific CD8+ and CD4+ T cell responses reportedly showed substantial breadth after vaccination. It was found that vaccine and placebo recipients had similar non-spike TCR breadth. People given the vaccine had a wider spike-specific TCR breadth than placebo recipients did.

The source was peripheral blood, collected in a trial of Ad26.COV2.S vaccine versus placebo. The origin of this receptor is a person between 18 and 60 years old who received the Ad26.COV2.S COVID-19 vaccine or a placebo. The chain uses TRBV7-3 and TRBJ1-2; TRBD1 matches 7 bases. In DNA, the CDR3 is TGTGCCAGCAGCTTCGGTGGGCAGGGGGAGGGTGGCTACACCTTC. Protein sequence: CASSFGGQGEGGYTF.